One sample yielded the 9 T cell receptor beta chains listed below, sequenced in a study of shared clonotypes between healthy human individuals. Generated by immunoSEQ multiplex PCR, the TCRdb table keeps only in-frame clones and is missing some. The sample includes 2 million to 2.5 million clones, 85% to 95% seen only once; the top ten take roughly 0.13%. The sequenced sample consisted of naive CD4+ T cells sorted from blood. This sample's subset: CD45RA+ positively selected. The receptor source for this set is a man in his late teens or twenties in good health.

This chain connects TRBV5-1 to TRBJ2-3; D is ambiguous. This CDR3 region has 13 residues. Germline loops: CDR1 SGHRS, CDR2 YFSETQ. Trimming left V 4 bases short and J 5 bases short, with 11 bases between. CDR3 bases: TGCGCCAGCAGCCCCGTAAATGGAGATACGCAGTATTTT. Protein: CASSPVNGDTQYF. The full variable domain, with the rest looked up from reference TRBV5-1 and TRBJ2-3, is KAGVTQTPRYLIKTRGQQVTLSCSPISGHRSVSWYQQTPGQGLQFLFEYFSETQRNKGNFPGRFSGRQFSNSRSEMNVSTLELGDSALYLCASSPVNGDTQYFGPGTRLTVL.

The gene calls are TRBV5-8 and TRBJ1-2, with no clear D. The CDR3 has 12 amino acids. Germline CDR1 and CDR2: SGHTS and YDEGEE. The V gene lost 7 bases and the J gene lost 6 bases, with 13 bases spanning the gap. Written as DNA, the CDR3 is TGTGCCAGCCCCTCGGTAAGACATGGCTACACCTTC. This sequence encodes CASPSVRHGYTF.

The V and J genes are TRBV28 and TRBJ2-7; D is unresolved. Germline V gene data show CDR1 as MDHEN and CDR2 as SYDVKM. V lost 2 bases and J lost 4, with 18 bases in between. The CDR3 totals 16 residues. CDR3 sequence (DNA): TGTGCCAGCAGTTTAATGGGTTTGGCCCCCATTTACGAGCAGTACTTC. Its protein product is CASSLMGLAPIYEQYF. Full variable domain (outside the CDR3, taken from reference TRBV28 and TRBJ2-7): DVKVTQSSRYLVKRTGEKVFLECVQDMDHENMFWYRQDPGLGLRLIYFSYDVKMKEKGDIPEGYSVSREKKERFSLILESASTNQTSMYLCASSLMGLAPIYEQYFGPGTRLTVT.

The chain has TRBV11-3 and TRBJ2-2; D possibly corresponds to TRBD2 (6 bases). Between the trimmed V and J ends, which lost 0 bases and 3 bases, there was a span of 11 bases. Per the germline V gene, CDR1 is SGHNT and CDR2 is YENEEA. The CDR3 consists of 16 residues. CDR3 DNA: TGTGCCAGCAGCTTAGATTCGGGGGTTCACACCGGGGAGCTGTTTTTT. It is translated as CASSLDSGVHTGELFF.

As concerns this clone: The same CDR3 is also encoded by other DNA sequences in this sample. V gene TRBV18 combines with J gene TRBJ1-5, with 8 bases lining up with TRBD1. V trimming: 2 bases; J trimming: 0 bases; junction bases outside the gene matches: 3. Germline CDR1 is KGHSH and CDR2 is LQKENI. This CDR3 contains 16 residues. CDR3: CASSPTGGYSNQPQHF. As DNA, the CDR3 is TGTGCCAGCTCACCAACAGGGGGATATAGCAATCAGCCCCAGCATTTT. The variable domain in full, completed from reference TRBV18 and TRBJ1-5, reads NAGVMQNPRHLVRRRGQEARLRCSPMKGHSHVYWYRQLPEEGLKFMVYLQKENIIDESGMPKERFSAEFPKEGPSILRIQQVVRGDSAAYFCASSPTGGYSNQPQHFGDGTRLSIL.

The rearrangement links TRBV5-1 to TRBJ2-5, with D possibly matching TRBD1 (6 bases). CDR3 length: 15 residues. Trimming stripped 8 bases from V and 5 bases from J, with 22 bases between. Germline V CDR1 and CDR2: SGHRS, YFSETQ. The CDR3 protein is CASRQTGGAFETQYF. The CDR3 region has the DNA TGCGCCAGTAGGCAGACAGGAGGCGCCTTTGAGACCCAGTACTTC.

This clone was recorded only once. The chain is built from TRBV7-2 and TRBJ2-1; 9 bases are shared with TRBD1. Germline CDR1 SGHTA, CDR2 FQGNSA. This CDR3 is built from 15 residues. V shed 5 bases, J shed 13 bases, and the junction held 15 bases outside the gene matches. The CDR3 nucleotides are TGTGCCAGCAGCCCAAAATCAGGGGACAGGGAATCTCAGTTCTTC. Encoded protein: CASSPKSGDRESQFF.

The V call is TRBV2, the J call TRBJ1-5; the match to TRBD1 covers 9 bases. With V trimmed by 10 bases and J by 6 bases, 7 bases remained unmatched. This CDR3 comprises 13 residues. CDR1 and CDR2 from the germline V gene are SNHLY and FYNNEI. The CDR3 protein is CATQGTGSQPQHF. In nucleotides, the CDR3 is TGTGCCACCCAGGGGACAGGGAGTCAGCCCCAGCATTTT.

As for this clone: This same CDR3 is encoded by further DNA sequences in the sample. This sequence joins TRBV9 and TRBJ1-2; D remains ambiguous. Per the germline V gene, CDR1 is SGDLS and CDR2 is YYNGEE. Trimming left V 0 bases short and J 2 bases short, with 8 bases between. The CDR3 covers 14 residues. CDR3 nucleotide sequence: TGTGCCAGCAGCGTAGACCCCGGAAACTATGGCTACACCTTC. It specifies CASSVDPGNYGYTF.